The rows below give T cell receptor beta chains drawn from one sample of a study of T cells in Graves' hyperthyroidism and ophthalmopathy. TCRdb passed the multiplex PCR reads through MiXCR, listing each CDR3 protein once. The table records roughly 100,000 distinct CDR3 sequences, roughly 39% of them present only once. The sample comprised peripheral blood or thyroid tissue (not recorded which). Every receptor here comes from a woman in her twenties or thirties with Graves' hyperthyroidism. The CDR3 runs from the conserved cysteine through the conserved F or W. The D gene is left open where the match is weak. Expanded clones get a size class; other rows say once, few or many, or leave the size out.

clone_size	d_call	v_call	j_call	cdr3_aa	cdr3_nt
once	.	TRBV9	TRBJ2-2	CASSQVGPWRAGTGELFF	TGTGCCAGCAGCCAAGTGGGCCCGTGGCGGGCAGGCACCGGGGAGCTGTTTTTT
many	.	TRBV7-9	TRBJ2-5	CASSFLARETQYF	TGTGCCAGCAGCTTCCTAGCGCGAGAGACCCAGTACTTC
.	.	TRBV7-8	TRBJ1-1	CASSLASPGRRGHTEAFF	TGTGCCAGCAGCTTAGCTTCCCCGGGGCGCAGAGGACACACTGAAGCTTTCTTT
many	.	TRBV5-1	TRBJ1-5	CASSLGGVNQPQHF	TGCGCCAGCAGCTTGGGTGGGGTCAATCAGCCCCAGCATTTT
.	.	TRBV14	TRBJ2-7	CASRPSGLSSYEQYF	TGTGCCAGCAGGCCCTCCGGACTGAGCTCCTACGAGCAGTACTTC
.	TRBD1	TRBV15	TRBJ1-6	CATSSWGQGNSPLHF	TGTGCCACCAGCAGCTGGGGACAGGGGAATTCACCCCTCCACTTT
once	.	TRBV10-3	TRBJ2-5	CATSGSVEAQYF	TGTGCTACCAGTGGGTCAGTAGAGGCCCAGTACTTC
many	TRBD1	TRBV5-4	TRBJ1-1	CASSLDPDRDTEAFF	TGTGCCAGCAGCTTGGATCCGGACAGGGACACTGAAGCTTTCTTT
many	.	TRBV11-2	TRBJ2-3	CASSLVYSTDTQYF	TGTGCCAGCAGCTTAGTATACAGCACAGATACGCAGTATTTT
many	.	TRBV7-9	TRBJ1-5	CASSLGLPNQPQHF	TGTGCCAGCAGCTTAGGCCTCCCCAATCAGCCCCAGCATTTT
.	.	TRBV5-6	TRBJ2-1	CASSLGGSGNDYNEQFF	TGTGCCAGCAGCTTGGGGGGTAGCGGAAACGATTACAATGAGCAGTTCTTC
.	.	TRBV20-1	TRBJ1-6	CSARDSRRGGSPLHF	TGCAGTGCTAGAGATTCGAGGAGGGGGGGTTCACCCCTCCACTTT
.	.	TRBV7-9	TRBJ2-7	CASSPRVSSLAYPYEQYF	TGTGCCAGCAGTCCCAGGGTGTCTAGCCTGGCATACCCCTACGAGCAGTACTTC
many	.	TRBV5-1	TRBJ1-4	CASSLGDGLSNEKLFF	TGCGCCAGCAGCCTAGGAGATGGACTGTCTAATGAAAAACTGTTTTTT
.	TRBD1	TRBV20-1	TRBJ1-1	CSASRGWGDRSSAFF	TGCAGTGCTAGCAGGGGGTGGGGGGACAGGAGCTCCGCTTTCTTT
many	.	TRBV7-9	TRBJ2-7	CASSTSGEQYF	TGTGCCAGCAGCACATCTGGCGAGCAGTACTTC
.	.	TRBV5-1	TRBJ1-2	CASSVDGNYGYTF	TGCGCCAGCAGCGTGGACGGTAACTATGGCTACACCTTC
.	TRBD1	TRBV7-2	TRBJ2-7	CASSLPTGTGQYEQYF	TGTGCCAGCAGCTTACCCACCGGGACAGGGCAATACGAGCAGTACTTC
many	TRBD1	TRBV12-3/TRBV12-4	TRBJ1-5	CASSWGQGALSQPQHF	TGTGCCAGCAGTTGGGGACAGGGGGCGTTGAGTCAGCCCCAGCATTTT
many	.	TRBV13	TRBJ1-2	CASSLGVRGIGYGYTF	TGTGCCAGCAGCTTAGGGGTACGGGGGATCGGTTATGGCTACACCTTC
many	TRBD2	TRBV13	TRBJ2-3	CASSLTLAGGGDTQYF	TGTGCCAGCAGCTTAACTCTCGCGGGAGGAGGAGATACGCAGTATTTT
.	TRBD1	TRBV10-3	TRBJ1-6	CAISPGRTGDNSPLHF	TGTGCCATCAGCCCCGGAAGGACAGGGGACAATTCACCCCTCCACTTT
.	TRBD2	TRBV10-3	TRBJ2-5	CAISELRGRAGETQYF	TGTGCCATCAGTGAGTTGCGCGGGAGGGCCGGAGAGACCCAGTACTTC
many	TRBD1	TRBV6-5	TRBJ1-1	CASTPGTGRGTEAFF	TGTGCCAGCACTCCCGGGACAGGGAGAGGGACTGAAGCTTTCTTT
many	TRBD2	TRBV2	TRBJ2-2	CASSLAGRGELFF	TGTGCCAGCTCCCTAGCGGGAAGAGGGGAGCTGTTTTTT
.	.	TRBV20-1	TRBJ1-3	CSARQSPGSGNTIYF	TGCAGTGCCAGACAGAGCCCCGGCTCTGGAAACACCATATATTTT
few	TRBD1	TRBV28	TRBJ1-5	CASSSLDRDNQPQHF	TGTGCCAGCAGTTCCTTGGACAGGGACAATCAGCCCCAGCATTTT
.	.	TRBV12-3/TRBV12-4	TRBJ2-2	CASSLAARNTGELFF	TGTGCCAGCAGTTTAGCGGCACGGAACACCGGGGAGCTGTTTTTT
many	.	TRBV7-2	TRBJ1-5	CASSLAQIYQPQHF	TGTGCCAGCAGCTTAGCGCAGATATATCAGCCCCAGCATTTT
many	TRBD1	TRBV4-1	TRBJ2-7	CASSPWGQIAYEQYF	TGCGCCAGCAGCCCATGGGGACAGATAGCCTACGAGCAGTACTTC
many	.	TRBV27	TRBJ1-5	CASSLRIPTGLYQPQHF	TGTGCCAGCAGCTTACGAATACCGACAGGACTCTATCAGCCCCAGCATTTT
.	.	TRBV28	TRBJ1-2	CASSGSGGPNYGYTF	TGTGCCAGCAGTGGATCGGGGGGGCCGAACTATGGCTACACCTTC
many	TRBD2	TRBV7-9	TRBJ2-2	CARLAVDTGELFF	TGTGCCAGACTAGCGGTCGACACCGGGGAGCTGTTTTTT
.	TRBD2	TRBV10-3	TRBJ2-5	CAISGTGTSGIGTQYF	TGTGCCATCAGTGGGACCGGGACTAGCGGGATCGGTACCCAGTACTTC
many	.	TRBV7-3	TRBJ2-5	CASSLSRQETQYF	TGTGCCAGCAGCTTAAGTCGCCAAGAGACCCAGTACTTC
many	TRBD2	TRBV7-6	TRBJ2-3	CASSLALAGGWGTDTQYF	TGTGCCAGCAGCTTAGCCCTAGCGGGAGGGTGGGGCACAGATACGCAGTATTTT
.	.	TRBV7-8	TRBJ1-2	CASSRGGYTF	TGTGCCAGCAGTCGAGGGGGCTACACCTTC
many	TRBD1	TRBV20-1	TRBJ1-4	CSADRLTGVNEKLFF	TGCAGTGCTGATCGCCTGACAGGGGTTAATGAAAAACTGTTTTTT
many	.	TRBV28	TRBJ1-1	CASSLEGMNTEAFF	TGTGCCAGCAGTTTAGAGGGGATGAACACTGAAGCTTTCTTT
.	TRBD1	TRBV6-5	TRBJ1-2	CASLPGQGYTF	TGTGCCAGCCTCCCGGGACAGGGCTACACCTTC
many	TRBD2	TRBV12-3/TRBV12-4	TRBJ2-5	CASSRSGTRTQETQYF	TGTGCCAGCAGTAGGTCCGGGACTAGGACCCAAGAGACCCAGTACTTC
once	.	TRBV24-1	TRBJ1-5	CATSETAGGQPQHF	TGTGCCACCAGTGAAACAGCAGGCGGACAGCCCCAGCATTTT
many	.	TRBV15	TRBJ2-2	CATSRDRRGTYQTGELFF	TGTGCCACCAGCAGAGATAGGAGAGGGACATATCAAACCGGGGAGCTGTTTTTT
many	TRBD2	TRBV3-1	TRBJ2-7	CASSHRGLAVYEQYF	TGTGCCAGCAGCCACCGGGGACTAGCGGTCTACGAGCAGTACTTC
many	.	TRBV7-9	TRBJ1-2	CASSPQGLHYGYTF	TGTGCCAGCAGCCCACAGGGCCTCCACTATGGCTACACCTTC
few	TRBD2	TRBV12-3/TRBV12-4	TRBJ2-3	CATEAGGLSTDTQYF	TGTGCCACTGAAGCGGGAGGCCTCTCCACAGATACGCAGTATTTT
.	TRBD2	TRBV7-9	TRBJ2-7	CASSFTTSGNQQYF	TGTGCCAGCAGCTTCACGACTAGCGGGAACCAGCAGTACTTC
many	TRBD1	TRBV7-3	TRBJ2-5	CASSLGQSGTQYF	TGTGCCAGCAGCTTGGGACAGTCAGGGACCCAGTACTTC
many	TRBD1	TRBV11-2	TRBJ2-7	CASSLGPGQGGNEQYF	TGTGCCAGCAGCTTGGGCCCGGGACAGGGGGGGAACGAGCAGTACTTC
.	TRBD1	TRBV10-3	TRBJ1-1	CAISRPGQGAEVEAFF	TGTGCCATCAGTCGACCGGGACAGGGGGCCGAGGTTGAAGCTTTCTTT
many	TRBD1	TRBV7-2	TRBJ1-4	CASSLSPGQGGTNEKLFF	TGTGCCAGCAGTTTAAGTCCGGGACAGGGAGGGACTAATGAAAAACTGTTTTTT
once	.	TRBV20-1	TRBJ1-1	CSANPKGWTEAFF	TGCAGTGCTAACCCTAAGGGGTGGACTGAAGCTTTCTTT
many	.	TRBV5-1	TRBJ1-5	CASSLRGLANQPQHF	TGCGCCAGCAGCTTGAGAGGGCTTGCAAATCAGCCCCAGCATTTT
few	TRBD2	TRBV15	TRBJ2-7	CATSRGTSGYEQYF	TGTGCCACCAGCAGGGGGACTAGCGGCTACGAGCAGTACTTC